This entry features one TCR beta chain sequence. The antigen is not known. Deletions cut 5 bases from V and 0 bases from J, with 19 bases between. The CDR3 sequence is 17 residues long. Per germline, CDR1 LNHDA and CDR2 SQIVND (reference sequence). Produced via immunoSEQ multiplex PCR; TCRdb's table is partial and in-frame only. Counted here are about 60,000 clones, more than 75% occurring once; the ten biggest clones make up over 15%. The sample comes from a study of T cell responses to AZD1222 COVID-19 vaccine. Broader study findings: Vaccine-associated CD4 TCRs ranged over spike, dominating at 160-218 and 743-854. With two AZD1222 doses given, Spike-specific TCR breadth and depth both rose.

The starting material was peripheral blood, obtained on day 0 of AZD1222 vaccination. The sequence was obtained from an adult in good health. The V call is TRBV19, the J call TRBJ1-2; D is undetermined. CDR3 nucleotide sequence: TGTGCCAGTAGTGCTCAACTCGACCCCTGGACTAACTATGGCTACACCTTC. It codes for CASSAQLDPWTNYGYTF.